These 3 T cell receptor beta chains came from one sample sequenced in a study of blood T cell repertoires in COVID-19 (dated by TCRdb to 2020 to 2022). Library generation was performed with the immunoSEQ multiplex PCR assay. This is the immuneACCESS table as TCRdb keeps it, with only in-frame sequences that have V and J called. A part of the clones is gone; compared with another copy, unresolved V genes explain less than half, and the rest is unexplained. Within this sample are approximately 670,000 clones, with over 80% of them counted one time only. Of the sample, under 0.3% falls within the top ten clones. Sequenced: peripheral blood. The receptors were sampled from a young woman with acute or convalescent COVID-19.

V gene TRBV10-3 combines with J gene TRBJ2-1, with 9 bases matching TRBD2. The CDR3 has 17 residues. With V trimmed by 3 bases and J by 4 bases, 10 bases remained unmatched. Germline CDR1 ENHRY, CDR2 SYGVKD. The CDR3 coding sequence is TGTGCCATCAGTGAAGTCGGCGGGGGGGCAGGTTACAATGAGCAGTTCTTC. Translation gives CAISEVGGGAGYNEQFF.

This chain joins TRBV3-1 (or the pseudogene TRBV3-2) and TRBJ2-7; no reliable D call. V was shortened by 0 bases and J by 6 bases, with 6 bases between the two germline ends. The length of the CDR3 is 12 residues. Germline assignment: CDR1 LGHDT and CDR2 YNNKEL (reference sequence). The CDR3 DNA reads as TGTGCCAGCAGCCAAGATCTTCTCGAGCAGTACTTC. This codes for CASSQDLLEQYF.

The chain has TRBV30 and TRBJ2-2, with 10 bases aligning to TRBD2. Trimming at V came to 4 bases and at J to 8 bases, leaving 4 bases not matched to a gene. Germline V gene sequence: CDR1 GTSNPN, CDR2 SVGIG (reference sequence). There are 13 residues in the CDR3. DNA for the CDR3: TGTGCCTGGAAAGGGACTAGCGTAGGGGAGCTGTTTTTT. Residues: CAWKGTSVGELFF.